These 5 T cell receptor beta chains share one sample of origin, sequenced in a study of blood T cell repertoires in COVID-19. The assay was immunoSEQ multiplex PCR, and TCRdb's table has in-frame clones only and misses some. Seen here are approximately 240,000 clones, 82% observed once, and the top ten hold 4.9%. Sequenced input: peripheral blood. The origin of the receptors is a woman of 80 years or more with active or convalescent COVID-19.

V usage is TRBV2 and J usage is TRBJ1-5, with 8 bases fitting TRBD1. Looked up from germline, CDR1 is SNHLY and CDR2 is FYNNEI. The trim removed 2 bases at V and 7 bases at J, leaving 7 bases unmatched. The CDR3 spans 15 residues. CDR3 protein: CASSERTGPWQPQHF. CDR3 nucleotide sequence: TGTGCCAGCAGTGAAAGGACAGGGCCTTGGCAGCCCCAGCATTTT.

The chain recombines TRBV28 with TRBJ1-4, with a tentative D call TRBD1 (6 bases). Trimming pared 3 bases from V and 8 bases from J, leaving 13 bases between. Germline values: CDR1 MDHEN, CDR2 SYDVKM. This CDR3 comprises 14 residues. The CDR3 protein is CASSFPGAQEKLFF. In DNA, the CDR3 is TGTGCCAGCAGTTTTCCAGGGGCTCAAGAAAAACTGTTTTTT.

V is TRBV5-1 and J is TRBJ2-7; 9 nucleotides align to TRBD2. The J segment lost 3 bases and the V segment lost 1 base, leaving 2 bases of the junction unmatched. This CDR3 is 14 amino acids long. Germline assignment: CDR1 SGHRS and CDR2 YFSETQ. The CDR3 sequence is CASSLIAGVYEQYF. CDR3 nucleotide sequence: TGCGCCAGCAGCTTGATAGCGGGAGTCTACGAGCAGTACTTC.

This chain links TRBV6-1 with TRBJ2-5; D is perhaps TRBD1 (5 bases). Trimming cost V 2 bases and J 2 bases, with 12 bases left between them. Germline lookup yields CDR1 MNHNS and CDR2 SASEGT. The CDR3 runs to 15 residues. CDR3 amino acids: CASSERDRQQETQYF. DNA of the CDR3: TGTGCCAGCAGTGAAAGAGACAGACAGCAAGAGACCCAGTACTTC.

This clone showed up just a few times. Here the CDR3 DNA reads TGTGCCAACCACCATTTAGCTTGCTCCTACAATGAGCAGTTCTTC. Translating gives CANHHLACSYNEQFF. The chain carries TRBV28 and TRBJ2-1; no firm D call. The germline gives CDR1 MDHEN, CDR2 SYDVKM. This CDR3 is built from 15 residues. With 10 bases removed from V and 0 bases from J, the gap between germline ends came to 16 bases.